These 2 T cell receptor beta chains were sequenced from one sample in a study of blood T cell repertoires in COVID-19. Assay used: immunoSEQ multiplex PCR; TCRdb lists only in-frame clones, some missing. The sample consists of more than 85,000 clones, approximately 80% of them appearing once. Sequenced input: peripheral blood. The receptors were sampled from a man in his sixties with acute or convalescent COVID-19.

The gene calls are TRBV18 and TRBJ2-1; 7 positions agree with TRBD1. CDR1 KGHSH and CDR2 LQKENI come from the germline V gene. This CDR3 region has 19 residues. The J segment lost 4 bases and the V segment lost 5 bases, leaving 20 bases of the junction unmatched. CDR3 loop: CASSARGLGVISGYNEQFF. CDR3 coding DNA: TGTGCCAGCTCAGCGAGGGGGCTCGGTGTGATTTCAGGGTACAATGAGCAGTTCTTC.

This chain links TRBV5-6 with TRBJ2-7; 7 nucleotides align to TRBD1. Germline V gives CDR1 SGHDT, CDR2 YYEEEE. Trimming at V came to 9 bases and at J to 2 bases, leaving 11 bases not matched to a gene. The CDR3 is 14 residues long. CDR3 coding DNA: TGTGCCACCTCTCGGGACAGTACCCCCTACGAGCAGTACGTC. This codes for CATSRDSTPYEQYV.